A selection of T cell receptor beta chains follows, all from one sample in a study of blood T cell repertoires in COVID-19. Repertoires were generated with immunoSEQ multiplex PCR, while TCRdb's copy carries only in-frame clones and drops some. The sample shows more than 250,000 clones, around 86% of them seen only once. Sample: peripheral blood. Receptors were obtained from a man in his fifties or sixties with active or convalescent COVID-19. The CDR3 runs from the conserved cysteine through the conserved F or W. The D gene is left open where the match is weak. Clone size is shown for a subset of rows, as once, few, many or a class of expanded clone.

CDR3: CASSQGGGVNEQFF
DNA: TGTGCCAGCAGCCAAGGTGGGGGGGTGAATGAGCAGTTCTTC
D: TRBD2
V: TRBV3-1/TRBV3-2
J: TRBJ2-1
size: NA
length: 14

CDR3: CASSHTSELYNEQFF
DNA: TGTGCCAGCAGCCACACTAGCGAACTTTACAATGAGCAGTTCTTC
D: TRBD2
V: TRBV28
J: TRBJ2-1
size: once
length: 15

CDR3: CASSSLYTLSTGELFF
DNA: TGTGCCAGCAGCTCCCTGTATACGCTAAGCACCGGGGAGCTGTTTTTT
D: NA
V: TRBV7-6
J: TRBJ2-2
size: NA
length: 16

CDR3: CASRPQGKSNEKLFF
DNA: TGTGCCAGCAGGCCTCAGGGGAAGAGTAATGAAAAACTGTTTTTT
D: NA
V: TRBV28
J: TRBJ1-4
size: NA
length: 15

CDR3: CASSILQGARQPQHF
DNA: TGTGCCAGTAGTATCTTACAGGGGGCGAGGCAGCCCCAGCATTTT
D: TRBD1
V: TRBV19
J: TRBJ1-5
size: NA
length: 15

CDR3: CASSIRETTDTQYF
DNA: TGTGCCAGTAGTATCCGGGAAACCACAGATACGCAGTATTTT
D: NA
V: TRBV19
J: TRBJ2-3
size: NA
length: 14

CDR3: CASSPQRGNQPQHF
DNA: TGTGCCAGCAGCCCCCAACGGGGCAATCAGCCCCAGCATTTT
D: NA
V: TRBV3-1/TRBV3-2
J: TRBJ1-5
size: NA
length: 14

CDR3: CASSVAGISNQPQHF
DNA: TGTGCCAGCAGTGTTGCAGGGATTAGCAATCAGCCCCAGCATTTT
D: NA
V: TRBV2
J: TRBJ1-5
size: NA
length: 15

CDR3: CASSPGGAFINSPLHF
DNA: TGTGCCAGCAGCCCAGGGGGCGCGTTCATTAATTCACCCCTCCACTTT
D: TRBD1
V: TRBV27
J: TRBJ1-6
size: NA
length: 16

CDR3: CASSRDRDYGYTF
DNA: TGTGCCAGCAGTCGGGACAGGGACTATGGCTACACCTTC
D: TRBD1
V: TRBV6-6
J: TRBJ1-2
size: NA
length: 13

CDR3: CASSRLAGGPGETQYF
DNA: TGTGCCAGCAGCCGACTAGCGGGGGGGCCGGGGGAGACCCAGTACTTC
D: TRBD2
V: TRBV11-1
J: TRBJ2-5
size: NA
length: 16

CDR3: CASRPRADSGNTIYF
DNA: TGCGCCAGCAGACCCAGGGCAGACTCTGGAAACACCATATATTTT
D: NA
V: TRBV5-1
J: TRBJ1-3
size: NA
length: 15

CDR3: CASSYLPAGGGKHGYTF
DNA: TGTGCCAGCAGTTACCTCCCGGCAGGGGGAGGCAAACATGGCTACACCTTC
D: TRBD1
V: TRBV27
J: TRBJ1-2
size: once
length: 17

CDR3: CASREVAGVNEQYF
DNA: TGCGCCAGCAGAGAGGTAGCGGGAGTCAACGAGCAGTACTTC
D: TRBD2
V: TRBV5-1
J: TRBJ2-7
size: NA
length: 14

CDR3: CASAETAGGTEAFF
DNA: TGTGCCAGCGCTGAGACGGCAGGGGGCACTGAAGCTTTCTTT
D: TRBD1
V: TRBV7-2
J: TRBJ1-1
size: few
length: 14

CDR3: CASSPGLAGGGYNEQFF
DNA: TGTGCCAGCAGCCCGGGACTAGCGGGAGGGGGATACAATGAGCAGTTCTTC
D: TRBD2
V: TRBV7-2
J: TRBJ2-1
size: NA
length: 17

CDR3: CASSLGAEPKNIQYF
DNA: TGTGCCAGCAGCTTGGGGGCTGAGCCCAAAAACATTCAGTACTTC
D: NA
V: TRBV5-4
J: TRBJ2-4
size: NA
length: 15

CDR3: CASSYGEGTEAFF
DNA: TGTGCCAGCAGTTACGGGGAGGGCACTGAAGCTTTCTTT
D: NA
V: TRBV6-5
J: TRBJ1-1
size: NA
length: 13

CDR3: CASRNFNFWGRESGEAFF
DNA: TGTGCCAGTAGAAACTTTAATTTTTGGGGCAGGGAATCGGGTGAAGCTTTCTTT
D: NA
V: TRBV19
J: TRBJ1-1
size: NA
length: 18

CDR3: CASRGQDTQPQHF
DNA: TGTGCCAGCAGGGGACAGGATACTCAGCCCCAGCATTTT
D: TRBD1
V: TRBV7-9
J: TRBJ1-5
size: NA
length: 13

CDR3: CAISGSNTEAFF
DNA: TGTGCCATCAGTGGGAGTAACACTGAAGCTTTCTTT
D: NA
V: TRBV10-3
J: TRBJ1-1
size: NA
length: 12

CDR3: CASSPGGVYGVNTEAFF
DNA: TGTGCCAGCAGCCCCGGGGGGGTTTACGGGGTGAACACTGAAGCTTTCTTT
D: NA
V: TRBV7-2
J: TRBJ1-1
size: once
length: 17

CDR3: CASSPNDRLIGYEQYF
DNA: TGCGCCAGCAGTCCAAACGACAGGCTGATAGGATACGAGCAGTACTTC
D: NA
V: TRBV5-1
J: TRBJ2-7
size: NA
length: 16

CDR3: CASSISRWLYRKKDGYTF
DNA: TGTGCCAGTAGTATCTCGCGATGGCTATACAGGAAGAAGGATGGCTACACCTTC
D: NA
V: TRBV19
J: TRBJ1-2
size: NA
length: 18

CDR3: CAWSYSYEQYF
DNA: TGTGCCTGGAGTTACAGCTACGAGCAGTACTTC
D: NA
V: TRBV30
J: TRBJ2-7
size: once
length: 11